What follows is one T cell receptor beta chain and its context. Its antigen is not known. TCRdb's copy holds only in-frame clones and misses some; the assay was immunoSEQ multiplex PCR. The sample lists fewer than 25,000 clones, more than 60% seen once, with roughly 42% in the top ten. The data derive from a study of PD-1 blockade in classical Hodgkin lymphoma. Overall study findings and caveats: Only CD4+ TCR diversity, not CD8+, had risen significantly by C4D1. Healthy donors were reported to have higher baseline TCR diversity than newly diagnosed patients.

Each patient relapsed following autologous stem cell transplantation, and prior brentuximab vedotin exposure differed. Sequencing was performed on peripheral blood mononuclear cells (PBMCs), taken before the second cycle of nivolumab. This TCR was recovered from a human donor with classical Hodgkin lymphoma.

The DNA for the CDR3 is TGTGCCAGCAGCTTGGGACTAGCGGGGGCCGTCACAGATACGCAGTATTTT. Amino acids: CASSLGLAGAVTDTQYF. This chain connects TRBV7-6 to TRBJ2-3; 14 bases are a match to TRBD2. The CDR3 runs 17 residues. The V and J ends lost 3 bases and 2 bases, in that order; junction bases with no gene match: 4. Germline V gene data show CDR1 as SGHVS and CDR2 as FNYEAQ.